The 25 T cell receptor beta chains given below trace back to one sample, sequenced in a study of blood T cell repertoires in COVID-19. Method: immunoSEQ multiplex PCR; TCRdb's copy keeps in-frame clones and lacks some. Found here are approximately 60,000 clones, approximately 82% of them singletons; the top ten hold 5% to 6.5%. Sequenced material: peripheral blood. These receptors were taken from a human donor in a cohort sampled during active COVID-19.

Within the sample, this clone is medium-sized. This chain connects TRBV7-8 to TRBJ2-7; 8 nucleotides agree with TRBD2. The trim removed 2 bases at V and 4 bases at J, leaving 13 bases unmatched. The CDR3 extends over 17 amino acids. CDR1 and CDR2 (germline): SGHVS, FQNEAQ. The CDR3 sequence is CASSLSGGVPLLYEQYF. The CDR3 coding sequence is TGTGCCAGCAGCTTATCGGGGGGGGTTCCCTTGCTTTACGAGCAGTACTTC.

V usage is TRBV7-3 and J usage is TRBJ2-5, with D uncertain. The CDR3 contains 13 residues. The germline V gene encodes CDR1 SGHTA and CDR2 FQGTGA. Trimming removed 0 bases at V and 5 bases at J, with 7 bases between. CDR3 bases: TGTGCCAGCAGCTTAACCCACGGGGAGACCCAGTACTTC. It translates to CASSLTHGETQYF.

This sequence joins TRBV5-6 and TRBJ1-1; D is perhaps TRBD1 (5 bases). Germline assignment: CDR1 SGHDT and CDR2 YYEEEE. V was shortened by 0 bases and J by 8 bases, with 20 bases between the two germline ends. This CDR3 is 16 amino acids long. The chain's CDR3 is CASSLVRQTRGEEAFF. CDR3 in DNA: TGTGCCAGCAGCTTGGTTCGACAGACGCGAGGTGAGGAAGCTTTCTTT.

The CDR3 sequence is CASSRGTAALLAKNIQYF. The CDR3, as DNA: TGTGCCAGCAGTAGGGGGACAGCCGCCTTACTAGCCAAAAACATTCAGTACTTC. V is TRBV5-6 and J is TRBJ2-4, with 7 bases identical to TRBD1. The length of the CDR3 is 18 residues. Germline V gene sequence: CDR1 SGHDT, CDR2 YYEEEE. With 5 bases clipped from V and 0 bases from J, the junction kept 14 bases outside the gene matches.

The V and J genes are TRBV18 and TRBJ2-2, with D tentatively TRBD2 (6 bases). Germline values: CDR1 KGHSH, CDR2 LQKENI. V was cut by 1 base and J by 5 bases, with 14 bases left in between. The CDR3 contains 16 residues. The CDR3 DNA follows: TGTGCCAGCTCACCACTAGCGGCCACGGGAACCGGGGAGCTGTTTTTT. Translated, it gives CASSPLAATGTGELFF.

This clone was counted a few times. This chain joins TRBV21-1 and TRBJ2-5; TRBD2, as called in the table, went unchecked against the DNA. TRBV21-1 is shown as a pseudogene. This CDR3 has 13 residues. Here the CDR3 DNA reads TGTGCCAGCAGCAAAGAGGGAGCCCGGACCCAGTACTTC. Residues: CASSKEGARTQYF.

The genes are TRBV5-6 and TRBJ2-5, with D possibly TRBD2 on 6 matching bases. The germline gives CDR1 SGHDT, CDR2 YYEEEE. V lost 4 bases to trimming and J lost 3 bases, with 13 bases between them. The CDR3 is 14 residues long. The CDR3, as DNA: TGTGCCAGCAGCGTCCCCCGCGGGGAAGAGACCCAGTACTTC. This translates into CASSVPRGEETQYF. Full variable domain (missing parts from reference TRBV5-6 and TRBJ2-5): DAGVTQSPTHLIKTRGQQVTLRCSPKSGHDTVSWYQQALGQGPQFIFQYYEEEERQRGNFPDRFSGHQFPNYSSELNVNALLLGDSALYLCASSVPRGEETQYFGPGTRLLVL.

The rearrangement joins TRBV7-8 to TRBJ2-3; TRBD1 might be the D (6 bases). The CDR3 totals 14 residues. Trimming left V 7 bases short and J 3 bases short, with 14 bases between. Looked up from germline, CDR1 is SGHVS and CDR2 is FQNEAQ. The DNA for the CDR3 is TGTGCCAGCACCCCAGGGGATGGGACAGATACGCAGTATTTT. Its protein is CASTPGDGTDTQYF.

This clone was seen more than once but under ten times. This rearrangement joins TRBV2 to TRBJ1-1, with D unresolved. The CDR3 sequence is 13 residues long. The germline V gene has CDR1 SNHLY and CDR2 FYNNEI. The V end was cut by 4 bases, the J end by 2 bases, with 8 bases between. Here the CDR3 reads CASSVWPNTEAFF. The CDR3 DNA is TGTGCCAGCAGTGTATGGCCAAACACTGAAGCTTTCTTT.

This sequence joins TRBV11-2 and TRBJ2-3; 8 bases match TRBD2. Germline V lookup: CDR1 SGHAT, CDR2 FQNNGV. The CDR3 contains 15 residues. V lost 8 bases and J lost 8; bases outside the gene matches: 15. The CDR3 here is CASLAAPGGSGTQYF. In nucleotides, the CDR3 is TGTGCCAGCCTCGCGGCCCCGGGGGGGAGCGGTACGCAGTATTTT.

The rearrangement joins TRBV21-1 to TRBJ1-6. TRBV21-1 is a pseudogene segment. CDR3 length: 16 amino acids. CDR3 nucleotide sequence: TGTGCCCGTAATGGGGGGGGTCGTTTCTATAATTCACCCCTCCACTTT. Translated, it gives CARNGGGRFYNSPLHF.

This clone was detected only once. This rearrangement joins TRBV9 to TRBJ2-7; TRBD1 aligns across 9 bases. Germline V CDR1 and CDR2: SGDLS, YYNGEE. The V segment lost 3 bases and the J segment 6 bases; nucleotides outside the gene matches: 7. This CDR3 spans 14 amino acids. The CDR3 DNA reads TGTGCCAGCAGCGGCCTGGGACAGGGAGGCGAGCAGTACTTC. Amino acid sequence: CASSGLGQGGEQYF.

V gene TRBV18 combines with J gene TRBJ2-6; D perhaps matches TRBD1 (7 bases). The V gene's germline CDR1 is KGHSH and CDR2 LQKENI. There are 15 residues in the CDR3. V was clipped by 3 bases and J by 2 bases, with 8 bases between them. CDR3 sequence reads: CASSPRGAGANVLTF. The CDR3 DNA is TGTGCCAGCTCACCCAGGGGGGCTGGGGCCAACGTCCTGACTTTC.

Of note for this clone: Germline is not matched at one junction end, which may reflect a read error. The J gene is TRBJ2-3, the V gene TRBV7-7, with 9 bases fitting TRBD1. Germline CDR1 and CDR2: SSHAT and FNYEAQ (reference sequence). This CDR3 spans 18 amino acids. CDR3 coding DNA: TGTGCTAGCAGCTCGACCACAGGGACAGGGAGGCCCACAGATACGCAGTATTTT. It encodes CASSSTTGTGRPTDTQYF.

This clone was observed a single time. The V call is TRBV11-1, the J call TRBJ1-1; D perhaps matches TRBD1 (5 bases). The ends were cut back, 6 bases at V and 4 bases at J, with 18 bases in the middle. Germline values: CDR1 SGHAT, CDR2 FQDESV (reference sequence). The CDR3 consists of 15 residues. The CDR3 reads CASRNGQGSGTEAFF. Written as DNA, the CDR3 is TGTGCCAGCAGAAACGGGCAGGGATCGGGCACTGAAGCTTTCTTT.

This chain links TRBV5-6 with TRBJ2-1; TRBD1 matches 9 bases. This CDR3 region has 15 residues. After removal of 5 bases from V and 6 bases from J, the junction contained 9 bases not matched to a gene. Per the germline V gene, CDR1 is SGHDT and CDR2 is YYEEEE. CDR3 residues: CASSLRDRVFNEQFF. The CDR3 coding sequence is TGTGCCAGCAGTTTAAGGGACAGGGTTTTCAATGAGCAGTTCTTC.

The chain carries TRBV11-2 and TRBJ1-3; TRBD1 matches at 10 bases. Trimming at V came to 3 bases and at J to 7 bases, leaving 6 bases not matched to a gene. This CDR3 spans 15 amino acids. CDR1 and CDR2 from the germline V gene are SGHAT and FQNNGV. CDR3: CASSFGTGVGNTIYF. CDR3 DNA: TGTGCCAGCAGCTTCGGGACAGGGGTTGGGAACACCATATATTTT.

The genes are TRBV30 and TRBJ1-5, with TRBD1 matching 11 bases. Germline V gives CDR1 GTSNPN, CDR2 SVGIG (reference sequence). This CDR3 contains 17 residues. Losses at the gene ends were 2 bases for V and 1 base for J; bases not matched to a gene: 7. The CDR3 here is CAWSRDRGFGSNQPQHF. CDR3 coding DNA: TGTGCCTGGAGTAGGGACAGGGGGTTTGGGAGCAATCAGCCCCAGCATTTT.

The V call is TRBV27, the J call TRBJ1-4, with 8 bases identical to TRBD1. The CDR3 contains 14 residues. J lost 3 bases, V lost 5 bases, and 2 bases had no gene match. Germline assignment: CDR1 MNHEY and CDR2 SMNVEV (reference sequence). CDR3 sequence: CASSGTGSNEKLFF. The CDR3 coding sequence is TGTGCCAGCAGTGGGACAGGTTCTAATGAAAAACTGTTTTTT. Using reference TRBV27 and TRBJ1-4 for the parts outside the CDR3, the full variable domain is EAQVTQNPRYLITVTGKKLTVTCSQNMNHEYMSWYRQDPGLGLRQIYYSMNVEVTDKGDVPEGYKVSRKEKRNFPLILESPSPNQTSLYFCASSGTGSNEKLFFGSGTQLSVL.

The rearrangement links TRBV5-8 to TRBJ1-6, with 9 bases lining up with TRBD1. The CDR3 is made up of 17 amino acids. V lost 4 bases to trimming and J lost 10 bases; unmatched junction nucleotides: 15. Germline values: CDR1 SGHTS, CDR2 YDEGEE. The CDR3 DNA is TGTGCCAGCAGCCCGTACCGTACAGGGGGCGCCGGGTCACCCCTCCACTTT. Residues: CASSPYRTGGAGSPLHF.

The chain links TRBV7-8 to TRBJ2-3; tentatively, D is TRBD2 (5 bases). Germline V gene lookup returns CDR1 SGHVS and CDR2 FQNEAQ. The CDR3 sequence is 15 residues long. V was pared by 2 bases and J by 0 bases, with 9 bases between. The CDR3 reads CASSLMASSTDTQYF. The CDR3 DNA sequence: TGTGCCAGCAGCTTAATGGCTAGCAGCACAGATACGCAGTATTTT. Variable domain in full (rest from reference TRBV7-8 and TRBJ2-3): GAGVSQSPRYKVAKRGQDVALRCDPISGHVSLFWYQQALGQGPEFLTYFQNEAQLDKSGLPSDRFFAERPEGSVSTLKIQRTQQEDSAVYLCASSLMASSTDTQYFGPGTRLTVL.

The J gene is TRBJ2-3, the V gene TRBV19; 8 positions match TRBD1. Germline CDR1 LNHDA, CDR2 SQIVND (reference sequence). The CDR3 contains 14 residues. V shed 2 bases and J 3 bases; nucleotides not matched to a gene: 1. CDR3 sequence reads: CASSITGGTDTQYF. DNA for the CDR3: TGTGCCAGTAGTATAACAGGGGGGACAGATACGCAGTATTTT.

Judged by abundance, this clone is medium-sized. V gene TRBV20-1 combines with J gene TRBJ1-1, with 7 bases matching TRBD1. Unmatched junction bases numbered 2, after V lost 6 bases and J lost 4 bases. The germline CDR1 and CDR2 sequences are DFQATT and SNEGSKA (reference sequence). The CDR3 has 11 residues. CDR3 sequence reads: CSAGTATEAFF. The CDR3 nucleotides read TGCAGTGCGGGGACAGCCACTGAAGCTTTCTTT.

V and J are TRBV5-4 and TRBJ1-4; no clear D gene. Germline CDR1 SGHNT, CDR2 YYREEE (reference sequence). This CDR3 contains 14 residues. The V end lost 4 bases, the J end lost 6 bases, and 13 bases lay between the germline ends. The CDR3 spells CASSPGVRDEKLFF. In DNA, the CDR3 is TGTGCCAGCAGCCCCGGGGTCCGTGATGAAAAACTGTTTTTT.

The chain links TRBV7-2 to TRBJ1-1; 8 nucleotides line up with TRBD1. The CDR3 is made up of 13 amino acids. Germline loops: CDR1 SGHTA, CDR2 FQGNSA. Losses at the gene ends were 11 bases for V and 5 bases for J; bases not matched to a gene: 10. The CDR3 region is CASSQGARTEAFF. CDR3 bases: TGTGCCTCCAGCCAGGGGGCGCGTACTGAAGCTTTCTTT.